This record covers a single TCR beta chain. The antigen is unknown. These data belong to a study of shared clonotypes between healthy human individuals. Selected positively for CCR7 and CD45RO-negative, naive CD8 cells excluded terminally differentiated effector memory CD45RA+ cells. Healthy adults negative for HIV, lacking recent acute infections or vaccinations, served as donors. Findings and caveats of the study: Generation of non-shared clonotypes was less probable than generation of clonotypes shared by all four donors. Rarefaction analysis demonstrated incomplete sorted-subset sequencing notwithstanding large depth.

CDR1 and CDR2 (germline): SEHNR, FQNEAQ (reference sequence). The CDR3 totals 14 residues. V was clipped by 5 bases and J by 4 bases, with 12 bases between them. The repertoire was sequenced with immunoSEQ multiplex PCR; TCRdb's copy has only in-frame clones and lacks some. The data hold some 2 million clones, with approximately 94% observed a single time. The specimen was naive CD8+ T cells sorted from blood. The sequence came from a man younger than 35 in good health. This chain connects TRBV7-9 to TRBJ2-1, with unresolved D. The CDR3 DNA reads as TGTGCCAGCAGCCCCCCGCAGGTGTACAATGAGCAGTTCTTC. It specifies CASSPPQVYNEQFF.